The 11 T cell receptor beta chains given below trace back to one sample, sequenced in a study of T cells in localized non-small cell lung cancer (dated by TCRdb to the early 2020s). The library was made by the immunoSEQ multiplex PCR assay. TCRdb carries this immuneACCESS record with in-frame sequences only. Its versions omit some clonotypes, under half of them owing to an unresolved V gene in the studies checked, with the rest unexplained. The table for this sample lists over 35,000 clones; 81% of them were counted only once. The ten largest clones add up to under 8% of the sample. Here the sequenced sample was peripheral blood mononuclear cells, taken before any cancer treatment. These receptors were obtained from a male donor aged 60 or older with stage II lung adenocarcinoma.

This chain links TRBV9 with TRBJ2-1; the D is unclear. Germline V CDR1 and CDR2: SGDLS, YYNGEE. The V end was cut by 3 bases, the J end by 0 bases, with 10 bases between. The CDR3 spans 15 residues. CDR3 protein: CASSAGRLSYNEQFF. CDR3 bases: TGTGCCAGCAGCGCTGGACGGCTCTCCTACAATGAGCAGTTCTTC.

This clone was seen just once. The V gene is TRBV2, the J gene TRBJ1-2; no clear D. The germline V gene encodes CDR1 SNHLY and CDR2 FYNNEI. The V end was cut by 6 bases, the J end by 2 bases, with 13 bases between. The CDR3 extends over 14 amino acids. The CDR3 bases are TGTGCCAGCAGCCCACAAACGGTAAACTATGGCTACACCTTC. Translation: CASSPQTVNYGYTF.

The chain employs TRBV6-6 and TRBJ1-3, with a tentative D call TRBD1 (6 bases). The CDR3 is made up of 15 amino acids. The V and J ends lost 5 bases and 5 bases respectively, with 16 bases between them. Germline loops: CDR1 MNHNY, CDR2 SVGAGI (reference sequence). CDR3 DNA sequence: TGTGCCAGCAGTAGCCTCGGGGGGCGAAGAAACACCATATATTTT. This encodes CASSSLGGRRNTIYF.

This clone was picked up one time. This rearrangement joins TRBV14 to TRBJ1-1; possible D gene TRBD1, 5 bases. This CDR3 comprises 15 residues. V gave up 4 bases and J gave up 5 bases, with 17 bases separating them. CDR1 and CDR2 (germline): SGHDN, FVKESK. The CDR3 nucleotides are TGTGCCAGCAGCCTAACAGAGGGGAGAGAGACTGAAGCTTTCTTT. This codes for CASSLTEGRETEAFF.

The J gene is TRBJ2-2, the V gene TRBV9, with 8 bases aligning to TRBD2. V shed 3 bases, J shed 6 bases, and the junction held 4 bases outside the gene matches. The CDR3 is 14 residues long. CDR1 and CDR2 from the germline V gene are SGDLS and YYNGEE. The CDR3 sequence: CASSGLTSAGELFF. The CDR3 coding sequence is TGTGCCAGCAGCGGATTGACTAGCGCCGGGGAGCTGTTTTTT. Full variable domain (remainder filled in from reference TRBV9 and TRBJ2-2): DSGVTQTPKHLITATGQRVTLRCSPRSGDLSVYWYQQSLDQGLQFLIQYYNGEERAKGNILERFSAQQFPDLHSELNLSSLELGDSALYFCASSGLTSAGELFFGEGSRLTVL.

This chain joins TRBV30 and TRBJ2-7; TRBD2 is a possible D gene (6 bases). Looked up from germline, CDR1 is GTSNPN and CDR2 is SVGIG (reference sequence). Trimming took 2 bases from V and 3 from J, leaving 8 bases between them. CDR3 length: 12 residues. The CDR3 loop reads CAWSRGLYEQYF. Written as DNA, the CDR3 is TGTGCCTGGAGTAGGGGACTCTACGAGCAGTACTTC.

The CDR3 coding sequence is TGTGCCAGCTCCTCCGGGACAGGGGGCCGAAGCTCCTACGAGCAGTACTTC. This encodes CASSSGTGGRSSYEQYF. The chain recombines TRBV18 with TRBJ2-7; 12 nucleotides line up with TRBD1. This CDR3 has 17 residues. Germline CDR1 KGHSH, CDR2 LQKENI. V lost 6 bases to trimming and J lost 0 bases; unmatched junction nucleotides: 9.

The chain combines TRBV18 with TRBJ2-1; no reliable D call. Germline CDR1 is KGHSH and CDR2 is LQKENI. The V end lost 0 bases, the J end lost 8 bases, and 8 bases lay between the germline ends. This CDR3 has 13 amino acids. The CDR3 reads CASSPPSVDEQFF. The CDR3, as DNA: TGTGCCAGCTCACCACCGTCGGTCGATGAGCAGTTCTTC.

A single count supports this clone. This chain links TRBV10-3 with TRBJ2-7, with TRBD2 identical over 7 bases. This CDR3 has 12 amino acids. Germline V CDR1 and CDR2: ENHRY, SYGVKD. Losses at the gene ends were 4 bases for V and 5 bases for J; bases not matched to a gene: 2. CDR3 protein: CAISGGGDEQYF. CDR3 DNA sequence: TGTGCCATCAGTGGGGGAGGGGACGAGCAGTACTTC.

Concerning this clone: It may be a read error: a sequence one base away is much more abundant. The V gene is TRBV7-2, the J gene TRBJ2-7; D ambiguous. The CDR3 covers 11 residues. V dropped 2 bases and J dropped 2 bases, with 1 base sitting between them. Looked up from germline, CDR1 is SGHTA and CDR2 is FQGNSA. The chain's CDR3 is CASSLTYEQYF. The CDR3 nucleotides read TGTGCCAGCAGCTTAACCTACGAGCAGTACTTC.

The chain recombines TRBV5-5 with TRBJ1-5, with D possibly TRBD1 on 6 matching bases. With 1 base removed from V and 5 bases from J, the gap between germline ends came to 13 bases. CDR1 and CDR2 (germline): SGHKS, YYEKEE (reference sequence). The CDR3 loop spans 15 amino acids. CDR3 sequence reads: CASSLNRVDYQPQHF. DNA for the CDR3: TGTGCCAGCAGCTTGAACAGGGTGGATTATCAGCCCCAGCATTTT.